This T cell receptor (beta chain) stems from a study of post-analysis software for immune sequencing data. Turning to the study itself: The courses of disease that were included comprised relapsing-remitting, secondary progressive and progressive-relapsing multiple sclerosis.

Study-wide points: Pronounced co-clustering by F measure was evident among identically batched samples. A significant reduction in normalized Chao1 diversity was observed in multiple sclerosis patients versus controls.

There are many counts of this clonotype. The antigen is unknown. Unique molecular identifiers were carried by the TCR beta cDNA libraries. cDNA molecules numbering around 450,000 came from about 0.94 to 9.7 million T cells. TCRdb recomputed calls from the PCR reads with MiXCR, one row per CDR3 protein. The table shows hundreds of thousands of distinct CDR3 sequences, with roughly 30% occurring only once. This TCR was sampled from a girl aged 10-17 years with multiple sclerosis. Sequencing was done on a sample of blood.

CDR3 nucleotide sequence: TGTGCCATCTCGCCGGGACAGAAAGAGACCCAGTACTTC. Translation gives CAISPGQKETQYF. The V and J genes are TRBV10-3 and TRBJ2-5; TRBD1 matches 7 bases. The junction had 6 bases not matched to a gene; V was cut back by 8 bases and J by 3 bases. The CDR3 runs to 13 residues. Germline loops: CDR1 ENHRY, CDR2 SYGVKD.